Listed below are T cell receptor beta chains from one sample, sequenced in a study of beta chain features in type 1 diabetes. Libraries were prepared by immunoSEQ multiplex PCR; TCRdb keeps only in-frame clonotypes and omits some of them. The sample lists under 450,000 clones, roughly 13% seen once, with about 0.04% in the top ten. Input material: naive CD4+ T cells from blood. These receptors came from a young man in good health. Each CDR3 is given with its conserved first and last residue. The D gene is left open where the match is weak. A clone size is listed for some rows: how often the clone was seen (once, few, many), or a class if it is expanded.

cdr3_aa	clone_size	v_call	d_call	j_call
CASSYSLASQGMEFF	-	TRBV6-5	-	TRBJ2-1
CASSYSESGASYEQYF	-	TRBV6-5	-	TRBJ2-7
CASSPGRLPDTQYF	-	TRBV7-8	-	TRBJ2-3
CSVLYRAGDTQYF	-	TRBV29-1	-	TRBJ2-3
CASSQDAETGFLTQYF	-	TRBV4-2	TRBD1	TRBJ2-3
CASSSSGPPQFF	-	TRBV7-2	-	TRBJ2-1
CASSEWSRRNQPQHF	few	TRBV25-1	-	TRBJ1-5
CASSLLAGGPLDTQYF	-	TRBV7-2	TRBD2	TRBJ2-3
CASSLGQGPNYGYTF	-	TRBV5-6	TRBD1	TRBJ1-2
CASTSGTGTIYGYTF	-	TRBV28	TRBD1	TRBJ1-2
CASSLDGTYEQYF	few	TRBV5-1	-	TRBJ2-7
CASSFAAKAYGYTF	few	TRBV7-2	-	TRBJ1-2
CASSEEWVSGNTIYF	-	TRBV2	-	TRBJ1-3
CASSEAPGPEQFF	-	TRBV6-4	-	TRBJ2-1
CSARELAKNIQYF	few	TRBV29-1	-	TRBJ2-4
CASSLEVSSSGSGQYF	few	TRBV7-9	TRBD2	TRBJ2-3
CASSRPANEQFF	few	TRBV7-2	-	TRBJ2-1
CASSQDRDTGNTIYF	few	TRBV4-1	-	TRBJ1-3
CASMYRGLNTEAFF	-	TRBV6-6	-	TRBJ1-1
CASSRLPTGQQMGETQYF	few	TRBV4-1	TRBD1	TRBJ2-5
CASSFETTLGTDTQYF	few	TRBV7-2	-	TRBJ2-3
CASSSSQGAYGYTF	few	TRBV7-2	TRBD1	TRBJ1-2
CSVVNGDVGDTEAFF	-	TRBV29-1	-	TRBJ1-1
CASSHVQGIRDSLRNEQYF	-	TRBV4-1	-	-
CASRQGSGNEQFF	few	TRBV7-9	-	TRBJ2-1
CSVLTGVGQPQHF	-	TRBV29-1	TRBD1	TRBJ1-5
CAISPRQGGDNSPLHF	few	TRBV10-3	TRBD1	TRBJ1-6
CASSKADSQETQYF	-	TRBV21-1	-	TRBJ2-5
CASSPPTGRRTYEQYF	few	TRBV5-6	-	TRBJ2-7
CASSREGLAGVEQFF	-	TRBV14	TRBD2	TRBJ2-1
CASSILAGGRSDTQYF	-	TRBV27	TRBD2	TRBJ2-3
CASSEGPYEQYF	few	TRBV2	-	TRBJ2-7
CAGWRPTAEPANTEAFF	few	TRBV9	-	TRBJ1-1
CASSPRGAGTEAFF	-	TRBV4-1	-	TRBJ1-1
CASSLARGEQFF	-	TRBV7-6	-	TRBJ2-1
CASSFRGTNTGELFF	-	TRBV11-3	-	TRBJ2-2
CASSSDSYGYTF	-	TRBV5-1	-	TRBJ1-2
CASSLVHSVVGSYNEQFF	few	TRBV7-2	-	TRBJ2-1
CASSSTQRSSYNEQFF	-	TRBV5-1	-	TRBJ2-1
CASSVGQGYGYTF	few	TRBV9	TRBD1	TRBJ1-2
CASSPNSGTWGNEQFF	-	TRBV7-9	-	TRBJ2-1
CASSSSGGEQFF	few	TRBV7-3	TRBD2	TRBJ2-1
CASSGTPDTQYF	few	TRBV4-1	-	TRBJ2-3
CASSSLAGGPRELFF	few	TRBV9	TRBD2	TRBJ2-2
CASSYDREVKGYTF	once	TRBV6-5	TRBD1	TRBJ1-2
CASTPGSRFTETQYF	few	TRBV9	-	TRBJ2-5
CASSPMGPYEQYF	-	TRBV7-2	-	TRBJ2-7
CASSPGLAETQYF	few	TRBV4-1	TRBD2	TRBJ2-5
CASREGGSNYGYTF	few	TRBV7-2	-	TRBJ1-2